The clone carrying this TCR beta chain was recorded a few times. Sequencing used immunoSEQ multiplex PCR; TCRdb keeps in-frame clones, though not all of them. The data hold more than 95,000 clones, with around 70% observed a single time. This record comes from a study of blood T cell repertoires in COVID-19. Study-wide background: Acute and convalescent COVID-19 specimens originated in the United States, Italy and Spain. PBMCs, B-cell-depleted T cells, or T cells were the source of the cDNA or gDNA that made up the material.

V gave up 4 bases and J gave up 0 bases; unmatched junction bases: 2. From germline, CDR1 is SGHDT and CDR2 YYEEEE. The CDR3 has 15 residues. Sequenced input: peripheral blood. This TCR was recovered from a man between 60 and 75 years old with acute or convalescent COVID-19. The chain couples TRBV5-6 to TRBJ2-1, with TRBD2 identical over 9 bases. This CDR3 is CASSVSGSSYNEQFF. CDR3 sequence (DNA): TGTGCCAGCAGCGTTAGCGGGAGCTCCTACAATGAGCAGTTCTTC.